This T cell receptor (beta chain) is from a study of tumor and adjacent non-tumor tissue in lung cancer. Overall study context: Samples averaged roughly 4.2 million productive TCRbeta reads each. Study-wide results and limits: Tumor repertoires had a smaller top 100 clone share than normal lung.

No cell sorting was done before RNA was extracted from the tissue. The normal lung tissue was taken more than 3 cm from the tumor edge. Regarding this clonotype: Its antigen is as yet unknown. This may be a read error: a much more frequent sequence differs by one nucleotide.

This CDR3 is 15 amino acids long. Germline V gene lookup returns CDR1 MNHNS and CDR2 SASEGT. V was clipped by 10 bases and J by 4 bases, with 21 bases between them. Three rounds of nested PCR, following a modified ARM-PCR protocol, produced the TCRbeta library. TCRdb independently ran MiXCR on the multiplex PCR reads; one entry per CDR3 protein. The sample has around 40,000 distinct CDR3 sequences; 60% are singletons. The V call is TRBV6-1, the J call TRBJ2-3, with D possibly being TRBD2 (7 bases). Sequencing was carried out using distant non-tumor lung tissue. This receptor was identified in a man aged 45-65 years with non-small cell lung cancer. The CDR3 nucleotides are TGTGCCAACAGGCCTAGGGGGGGCCTTGCAGATACGCAGTATTTT. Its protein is CANRPRGGLADTQYF.